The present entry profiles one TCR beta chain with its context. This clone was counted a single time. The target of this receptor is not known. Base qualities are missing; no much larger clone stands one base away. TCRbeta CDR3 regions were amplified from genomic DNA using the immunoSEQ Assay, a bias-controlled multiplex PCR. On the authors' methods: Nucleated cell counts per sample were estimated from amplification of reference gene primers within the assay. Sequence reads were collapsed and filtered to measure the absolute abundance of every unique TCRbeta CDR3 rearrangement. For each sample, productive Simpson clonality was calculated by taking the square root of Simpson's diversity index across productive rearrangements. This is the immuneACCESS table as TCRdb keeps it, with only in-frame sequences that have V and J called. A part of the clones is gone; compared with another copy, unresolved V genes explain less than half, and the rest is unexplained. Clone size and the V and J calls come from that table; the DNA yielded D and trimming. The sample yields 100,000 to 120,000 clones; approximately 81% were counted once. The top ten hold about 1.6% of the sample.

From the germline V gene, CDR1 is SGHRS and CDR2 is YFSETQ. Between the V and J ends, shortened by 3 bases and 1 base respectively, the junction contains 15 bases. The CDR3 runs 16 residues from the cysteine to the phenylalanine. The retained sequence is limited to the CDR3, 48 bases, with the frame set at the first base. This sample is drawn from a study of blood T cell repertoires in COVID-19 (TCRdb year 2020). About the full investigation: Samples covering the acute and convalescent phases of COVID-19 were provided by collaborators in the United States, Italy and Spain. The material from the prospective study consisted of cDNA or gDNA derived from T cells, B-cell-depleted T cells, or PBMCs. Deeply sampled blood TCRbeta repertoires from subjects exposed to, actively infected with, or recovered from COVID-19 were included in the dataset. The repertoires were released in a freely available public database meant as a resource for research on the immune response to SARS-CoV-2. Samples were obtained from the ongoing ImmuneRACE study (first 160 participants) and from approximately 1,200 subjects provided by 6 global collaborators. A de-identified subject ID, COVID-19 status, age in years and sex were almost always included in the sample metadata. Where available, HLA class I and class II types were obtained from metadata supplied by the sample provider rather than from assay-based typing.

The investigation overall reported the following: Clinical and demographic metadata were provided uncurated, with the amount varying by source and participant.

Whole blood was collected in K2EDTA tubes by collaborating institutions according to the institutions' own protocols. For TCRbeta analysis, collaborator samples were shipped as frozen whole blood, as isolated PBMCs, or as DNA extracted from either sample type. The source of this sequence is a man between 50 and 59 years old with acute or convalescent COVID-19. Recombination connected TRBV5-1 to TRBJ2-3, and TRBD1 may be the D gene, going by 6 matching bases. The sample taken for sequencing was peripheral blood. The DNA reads TGCGCCAGCAGCTCATATACAGGGTTGGGCACAGATACGCAGTATTTT. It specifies CASSSYTGLGTDTQYF.